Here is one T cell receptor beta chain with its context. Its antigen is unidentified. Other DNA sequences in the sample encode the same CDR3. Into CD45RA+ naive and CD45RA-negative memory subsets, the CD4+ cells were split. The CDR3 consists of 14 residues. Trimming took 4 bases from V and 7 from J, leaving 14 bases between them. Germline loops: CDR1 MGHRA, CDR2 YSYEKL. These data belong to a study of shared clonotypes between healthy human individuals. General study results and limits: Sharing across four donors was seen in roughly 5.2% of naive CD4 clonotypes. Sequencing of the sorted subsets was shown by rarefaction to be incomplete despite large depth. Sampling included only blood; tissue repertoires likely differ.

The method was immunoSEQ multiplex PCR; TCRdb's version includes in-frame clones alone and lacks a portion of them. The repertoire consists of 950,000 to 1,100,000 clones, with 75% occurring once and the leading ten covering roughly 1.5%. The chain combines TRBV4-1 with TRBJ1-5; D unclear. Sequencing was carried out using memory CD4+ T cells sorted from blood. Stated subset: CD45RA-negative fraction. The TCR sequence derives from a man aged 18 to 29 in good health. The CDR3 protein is CASSPGRAGQPQHF. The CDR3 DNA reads TGCGCCAGCAGCCCGGGAAGGGCGGGCCAGCCCCAGCATTTT.